The 23 T cell receptor beta chains below come from one sample, sequenced in a study of blood T cell repertoires in COVID-19. Libraries were prepared by immunoSEQ multiplex PCR; TCRdb keeps only in-frame clonotypes and omits some of them. The sample lists around 270,000 clones, approximately 92% seen once, with approximately 2.6% in the top ten. The sequenced material came from peripheral blood. The receptor set was obtained from a person aged 18 to 29 with COVID-19, enrolled during active disease.

In regard to this clone: In the same sample, other DNA sequences code for this CDR3. This chain joins TRBV28 and TRBJ2-5, with D tentatively TRBD2 (5 bases). The germline V gene encodes CDR1 MDHEN and CDR2 SYDVKM. The V end lost 5 bases, the J end lost 4 bases, and 8 bases lay between the germline ends. This CDR3 has 12 residues. For the CDR3, the DNA is TGTGCCAGCAGTAGCGGCGGAGAGACCCAGTACTTC. This encodes CASSSGGETQYF. The full variable domain, in which reference TRBV28 and TRBJ2-5 provide the parts outside the CDR3, is DVKVTQSSRYLVKRTGEKVFLECVQDMDHENMFWYRQDPGLGLRLIYFSYDVKMKEKGDIPEGYSVSREKKERFSLILESASTNQTSMYLCASSSGGETQYFGPGTRLLVL.

V usage is TRBV11-2 and J usage is TRBJ2-2; 9 nucleotides align to TRBD1. Germline V gene data show CDR1 as SGHAT and CDR2 as FQNNGV. Trimming cost V 5 bases and J 7 bases; bases outside gene matches: 11. This CDR3 is 16 amino acids long. CDR3 residues: CASSPIRTGEIGELFF. The CDR3 coding sequence is TGTGCCAGCAGCCCAATTCGGACAGGGGAGATCGGGGAGCTGTTTTTT.

The chain recombines TRBV5-4 with TRBJ2-7, with 10 bases aligning to TRBD2. With V trimmed by 5 bases and J by 5 bases, 7 bases remained unmatched. The CDR3 totals 14 residues. Germline-derived CDR1 and CDR2 are SGHNT and YYREEE (reference sequence). In DNA, the CDR3 is TGTGCCAGCAGGACAACCGGGACTAGCGACGAGCAGTACTTC. It encodes CASRTTGTSDEQYF.

The chain carries TRBV9 and TRBJ2-3, with 11 positions matching TRBD2. This CDR3 has 17 residues. From germline, CDR1 is SGDLS and CDR2 YYNGEE. V lost 3 bases, J lost 3 bases, and 9 bases stayed unmatched. CDR3 protein: CASSDHSLAGGTDTQYF. In nucleotides, the CDR3 is TGTGCCAGCAGCGACCACTCCTTAGCGGGAGGGACAGATACGCAGTATTTT.

V is TRBV30 and J is TRBJ1-2, with D maybe TRBD1 (5 bases). The germline CDR1 and CDR2 sequences are GTSNPN and SVGIG (reference sequence). V dropped 0 bases and J dropped 7 bases, with 12 bases sitting between them. CDR3 length: 13 amino acids. The CDR3, as DNA: TGTGCCTGGAGTGTCGGGGGGGGAGGTGGCTACACCTTC. Translation gives CAWSVGGGGGYTF.

The chain links TRBV5-4 to TRBJ1-1; D call uncertain. The germline V and J ends were trimmed by 1 base and 4 bases, with 8 bases remaining between them. Germline-derived CDR1 and CDR2 are SGHNT and YYREEE (reference sequence). This CDR3 comprises 13 residues. This CDR3 is CASSLWAGTEAFF. CDR3 DNA sequence: TGTGCCAGCAGCTTGTGGGCGGGCACTGAAGCTTTCTTT.

The chain uses TRBV12-3 or TRBV12-4 and TRBJ2-7, with D perhaps TRBD1 (6 bases). The CDR3 loop spans 11 amino acids. The V end lost 5 bases, the J end lost 6 bases, and 8 bases lay between the germline ends. The CDR3 sequence is CASSDRIEQYF. The CDR3 DNA is TGTGCCAGCAGTGACAGGATCGAGCAGTACTTC.

The V and J genes are TRBV3-1 (or the pseudogene TRBV3-2) and TRBJ2-1; TRBD2 agrees at 10 bases. Germline CDR1 is LGHDT and CDR2 is YNNKEL (reference sequence). V shed 2 bases and J 4 bases; nucleotides not matched to a gene: 5. The CDR3 runs 16 residues. CDR3 sequence (DNA): TGTGCCAGCAGCCAACCTCCAGCGGGAGGGTACAATGAGCAGTTCTTC. It codes for CASSQPPAGGYNEQFF.

The chain recombines TRBV5-4 with TRBJ2-5; tentatively, D is TRBD1 (6 bases). Germline values: CDR1 SGHNT, CDR2 YYREEE (reference sequence). There are 16 residues in the CDR3. Deletions cut 1 base from V and 4 bases from J, with 17 bases between. The CDR3 DNA follows: TGTGCCAGCAGCTTGATGGGACAACCTCCGGGAGAGACCCAGTACTTC. It yields the protein CASSLMGQPPGETQYF.

The chain joins TRBV5-1 to TRBJ2-1, with 7 bases fitting TRBD2. The CDR3 covers 15 residues. The junction had 5 bases not matched to a gene; V was cut back by 0 bases and J by 5 bases. Germline CDR1 is SGHRS and CDR2 is YFSETQ. The CDR3 DNA reads TGCGCCAGCAGCTTGGGGGAGGGCCCCCACAATGAGCAGTTCTTC. It translates to CASSLGEGPHNEQFF.

The chain is built from TRBV30 and TRBJ1-3; perhaps TRBD1 as D (6 bases). Germline values: CDR1 GTSNPN, CDR2 SVGIG (reference sequence). Between the trimmed V and J ends, which lost 2 bases and 6 bases, there was a span of 8 bases. The CDR3 contains 12 residues. The chain's CDR3 is CAWSSGVNTIYF. CDR3 DNA sequence: TGTGCCTGGAGTTCAGGGGTAAACACCATATATTTT.

This clone was detected once. The chain combines TRBV19 with TRBJ2-7, with 9 bases identical to TRBD2. V gave up 0 bases and J gave up 3 bases; unmatched junction bases: 9. Germline lookup yields CDR1 LNHDA and CDR2 SQIVND (reference sequence). This CDR3 is built from 17 residues. CDR3 in amino acids: CASSIEGSSGRYYEQYF. In DNA form, the CDR3 reads TGTGCCAGTAGTATAGAAGGGAGTAGCGGGAGATACTACGAGCAGTACTTC.

The chain recombines TRBV14 with TRBJ1-6; 8 bases agree with TRBD1. Per the germline V gene, CDR1 is SGHDN and CDR2 is FVKESK. Trimming removed 1 base from V and 6 bases from J; junction bases left unmatched: 2. The length of the CDR3 is 15 residues. CDR3: CASSQGQGANSPLHF. For the CDR3, the DNA is TGTGCCAGCAGCCAAGGGCAGGGGGCTAATTCACCCCTCCACTTT. Complete variable domain (other parts from reference TRBV14 and TRBJ1-6): EAGVTQFPSHSVIEKGQTVTLRCDPISGHDNLYWYRRVMGKEIKFLLHFVKESKQDESGMPNNRFLAERTGGTYSTLKVQPAELEDSGVYFCASSQGQGANSPLHFGNGTRLTVT.

The sample holds a few counts of this clone. The rearrangement joins TRBV9 to TRBJ1-2; 8 bases agree with TRBD1. V was clipped by 2 bases and J by 7 bases; unmatched bases: 10. The CDR3 has 15 amino acids. Germline CDR1 is SGDLS and CDR2 is YYNGEE. CDR3 in amino acids: CASSVDRERRRGYTF. The CDR3 coding sequence is TGTGCCAGCAGCGTGGACAGGGAAAGGAGGCGTGGCTACACCTTC. The full variable domain, completed using reference TRBV9 and TRBJ1-2, is DSGVTQTPKHLITATGQRVTLRCSPRSGDLSVYWYQQSLDQGLQFLIQYYNGEERAKGNILERFSAQQFPDLHSELNLSSLELGDSALYFCASSVDRERRRGYTFGSGTRLTVV.

This clone was observed a few times. This sequence joins TRBV7-2 and TRBJ2-1, with 12 bases fitting TRBD2. The CDR3 sequence is 17 residues long. Trimming at V came to 5 bases and at J to 0 bases, leaving 5 bases not matched to a gene. Per germline, CDR1 SGHTA and CDR2 FQGNSA. In nucleotides, the CDR3 is TGTGCCAGCAGCCCAGGGACTAGCGGGTCCTCCTACAATGAGCAGTTCTTC. Translating it yields CASSPGTSGSSYNEQFF.

This clone occurred once. J is TRBJ1-5 and V is TRBV24-1; 7 bases map to TRBD1. The V gene's germline CDR1 is KGHDR and CDR2 SFDVKD. The length of the CDR3 is 14 residues. V shed 4 bases, J shed 6 bases, and the junction held 5 bases outside the gene matches. Here the CDR3 reads CATSDPGGSQPQHF. The DNA of the CDR3 is TGTGCCACCAGTGACCCAGGGGGAAGTCAGCCCCAGCATTTT.

The chain has TRBV5-6 and TRBJ1-1; 7 nucleotides align to TRBD1. The CDR3 loop spans 16 amino acids. Losses at the gene ends were 0 bases for V and 3 bases for J; bases not matched to a gene: 8. The germline V gene has CDR1 SGHDT and CDR2 YYEEEE. The CDR3 reads CASSLETGVQYTEAFF. The CDR3 DNA follows: TGTGCCAGCAGCTTGGAAACAGGGGTTCAGTACACTGAAGCTTTCTTT. Based on the CDR3 plus reference TRBV5-6 and TRBJ1-1, the full variable domain is DAGVTQSPTHLIKTRGQQVTLRCSPKSGHDTVSWYQQALGQGPQFIFQYYEEEERQRGNFPDRFSGHQFPNYSSELNVNALLLGDSALYLCASSLETGVQYTEAFFGQGTRLTVV.

This clone has only a few counts. The J gene is TRBJ1-1, the V gene TRBV4-2, with D tentatively TRBD1 (6 bases). The V gene's germline CDR1 is LGHNA and CDR2 YNFKEQ. This CDR3 region has 14 residues. The germline V and J ends were trimmed by 7 bases and 4 bases, with 16 bases remaining between them. For the CDR3, the DNA is TGTGCCAGCACCTCGGGGGGCGGGGGCACTGAAGCTTTCTTT. This encodes CASTSGGGGTEAFF.

The chain has TRBV5-1 and TRBJ1-2; TRBD1 matches at 10 bases. J gave up 8 bases and V 3 bases, and 16 bases lay outside the gene matches. Germline CDR1 reads SGHRS; CDR2 reads YFSETQ. CDR3 length: 17 amino acids. DNA for the CDR3: TGCGCCAGCAGCTCCATCAAAATCCCCGGGACAGGGGAAGGCTACACCTTC. Translation: CASSSIKIPGTGEGYTF.

The CDR3 loop reads CAWGRGGRRDEQYF. In DNA form, the CDR3 reads TGTGCCTGGGGGCGGGGGGGGCGCAGGGACGAGCAGTACTTC. This rearrangement joins TRBV30 to TRBJ2-7, with 9 nucleotides matching TRBD2. This CDR3 comprises 14 residues. Trimming cost V 5 bases and J 5 bases; bases outside gene matches: 10. CDR1 GTSNPN and CDR2 SVGIG come from the germline V gene (reference sequence).

The chain has TRBV7-3 and TRBJ1-3; D not certain. The V end lost 3 bases, the J end lost 0 bases, and 15 bases lay between the germline ends. Germline-derived CDR1 and CDR2 are SGHTA and FQGTGA. The CDR3 has 17 residues. The CDR3 DNA sequence: TGTGCCAGCAGCTTCAGGCAGCTGGAGGTCTCTGGAAACACCATATATTTT. Residues: CASSFRQLEVSGNTIYF.

This rearrangement joins TRBV25-1 to TRBJ2-3; 11 bases match TRBD1. CDR1 and CDR2 (germline): MGHDK, SYGVNS. Trimming removed 6 bases from V and 5 bases from J; junction bases left unmatched: 10. The CDR3 has 16 residues. The CDR3: CASRDTDRGRRDTQYF. DNA for the CDR3: TGTGCCAGCAGGGATACGGACAGGGGGCGCCGAGATACGCAGTATTTT.

The chain employs TRBV6-1 and TRBJ2-7; D call uncertain. CDR3 length: 14 amino acids. Germline V lookup: CDR1 MNHNS, CDR2 SASEGT. Between the trimmed V and J ends, which lost 1 base and 0 bases, there was a span of 7 bases. CDR3 sequence: CASSEGTHSYEQYF. The CDR3 bases are TGTGCCAGCAGTGAAGGCACACACTCCTACGAGCAGTACTTC.